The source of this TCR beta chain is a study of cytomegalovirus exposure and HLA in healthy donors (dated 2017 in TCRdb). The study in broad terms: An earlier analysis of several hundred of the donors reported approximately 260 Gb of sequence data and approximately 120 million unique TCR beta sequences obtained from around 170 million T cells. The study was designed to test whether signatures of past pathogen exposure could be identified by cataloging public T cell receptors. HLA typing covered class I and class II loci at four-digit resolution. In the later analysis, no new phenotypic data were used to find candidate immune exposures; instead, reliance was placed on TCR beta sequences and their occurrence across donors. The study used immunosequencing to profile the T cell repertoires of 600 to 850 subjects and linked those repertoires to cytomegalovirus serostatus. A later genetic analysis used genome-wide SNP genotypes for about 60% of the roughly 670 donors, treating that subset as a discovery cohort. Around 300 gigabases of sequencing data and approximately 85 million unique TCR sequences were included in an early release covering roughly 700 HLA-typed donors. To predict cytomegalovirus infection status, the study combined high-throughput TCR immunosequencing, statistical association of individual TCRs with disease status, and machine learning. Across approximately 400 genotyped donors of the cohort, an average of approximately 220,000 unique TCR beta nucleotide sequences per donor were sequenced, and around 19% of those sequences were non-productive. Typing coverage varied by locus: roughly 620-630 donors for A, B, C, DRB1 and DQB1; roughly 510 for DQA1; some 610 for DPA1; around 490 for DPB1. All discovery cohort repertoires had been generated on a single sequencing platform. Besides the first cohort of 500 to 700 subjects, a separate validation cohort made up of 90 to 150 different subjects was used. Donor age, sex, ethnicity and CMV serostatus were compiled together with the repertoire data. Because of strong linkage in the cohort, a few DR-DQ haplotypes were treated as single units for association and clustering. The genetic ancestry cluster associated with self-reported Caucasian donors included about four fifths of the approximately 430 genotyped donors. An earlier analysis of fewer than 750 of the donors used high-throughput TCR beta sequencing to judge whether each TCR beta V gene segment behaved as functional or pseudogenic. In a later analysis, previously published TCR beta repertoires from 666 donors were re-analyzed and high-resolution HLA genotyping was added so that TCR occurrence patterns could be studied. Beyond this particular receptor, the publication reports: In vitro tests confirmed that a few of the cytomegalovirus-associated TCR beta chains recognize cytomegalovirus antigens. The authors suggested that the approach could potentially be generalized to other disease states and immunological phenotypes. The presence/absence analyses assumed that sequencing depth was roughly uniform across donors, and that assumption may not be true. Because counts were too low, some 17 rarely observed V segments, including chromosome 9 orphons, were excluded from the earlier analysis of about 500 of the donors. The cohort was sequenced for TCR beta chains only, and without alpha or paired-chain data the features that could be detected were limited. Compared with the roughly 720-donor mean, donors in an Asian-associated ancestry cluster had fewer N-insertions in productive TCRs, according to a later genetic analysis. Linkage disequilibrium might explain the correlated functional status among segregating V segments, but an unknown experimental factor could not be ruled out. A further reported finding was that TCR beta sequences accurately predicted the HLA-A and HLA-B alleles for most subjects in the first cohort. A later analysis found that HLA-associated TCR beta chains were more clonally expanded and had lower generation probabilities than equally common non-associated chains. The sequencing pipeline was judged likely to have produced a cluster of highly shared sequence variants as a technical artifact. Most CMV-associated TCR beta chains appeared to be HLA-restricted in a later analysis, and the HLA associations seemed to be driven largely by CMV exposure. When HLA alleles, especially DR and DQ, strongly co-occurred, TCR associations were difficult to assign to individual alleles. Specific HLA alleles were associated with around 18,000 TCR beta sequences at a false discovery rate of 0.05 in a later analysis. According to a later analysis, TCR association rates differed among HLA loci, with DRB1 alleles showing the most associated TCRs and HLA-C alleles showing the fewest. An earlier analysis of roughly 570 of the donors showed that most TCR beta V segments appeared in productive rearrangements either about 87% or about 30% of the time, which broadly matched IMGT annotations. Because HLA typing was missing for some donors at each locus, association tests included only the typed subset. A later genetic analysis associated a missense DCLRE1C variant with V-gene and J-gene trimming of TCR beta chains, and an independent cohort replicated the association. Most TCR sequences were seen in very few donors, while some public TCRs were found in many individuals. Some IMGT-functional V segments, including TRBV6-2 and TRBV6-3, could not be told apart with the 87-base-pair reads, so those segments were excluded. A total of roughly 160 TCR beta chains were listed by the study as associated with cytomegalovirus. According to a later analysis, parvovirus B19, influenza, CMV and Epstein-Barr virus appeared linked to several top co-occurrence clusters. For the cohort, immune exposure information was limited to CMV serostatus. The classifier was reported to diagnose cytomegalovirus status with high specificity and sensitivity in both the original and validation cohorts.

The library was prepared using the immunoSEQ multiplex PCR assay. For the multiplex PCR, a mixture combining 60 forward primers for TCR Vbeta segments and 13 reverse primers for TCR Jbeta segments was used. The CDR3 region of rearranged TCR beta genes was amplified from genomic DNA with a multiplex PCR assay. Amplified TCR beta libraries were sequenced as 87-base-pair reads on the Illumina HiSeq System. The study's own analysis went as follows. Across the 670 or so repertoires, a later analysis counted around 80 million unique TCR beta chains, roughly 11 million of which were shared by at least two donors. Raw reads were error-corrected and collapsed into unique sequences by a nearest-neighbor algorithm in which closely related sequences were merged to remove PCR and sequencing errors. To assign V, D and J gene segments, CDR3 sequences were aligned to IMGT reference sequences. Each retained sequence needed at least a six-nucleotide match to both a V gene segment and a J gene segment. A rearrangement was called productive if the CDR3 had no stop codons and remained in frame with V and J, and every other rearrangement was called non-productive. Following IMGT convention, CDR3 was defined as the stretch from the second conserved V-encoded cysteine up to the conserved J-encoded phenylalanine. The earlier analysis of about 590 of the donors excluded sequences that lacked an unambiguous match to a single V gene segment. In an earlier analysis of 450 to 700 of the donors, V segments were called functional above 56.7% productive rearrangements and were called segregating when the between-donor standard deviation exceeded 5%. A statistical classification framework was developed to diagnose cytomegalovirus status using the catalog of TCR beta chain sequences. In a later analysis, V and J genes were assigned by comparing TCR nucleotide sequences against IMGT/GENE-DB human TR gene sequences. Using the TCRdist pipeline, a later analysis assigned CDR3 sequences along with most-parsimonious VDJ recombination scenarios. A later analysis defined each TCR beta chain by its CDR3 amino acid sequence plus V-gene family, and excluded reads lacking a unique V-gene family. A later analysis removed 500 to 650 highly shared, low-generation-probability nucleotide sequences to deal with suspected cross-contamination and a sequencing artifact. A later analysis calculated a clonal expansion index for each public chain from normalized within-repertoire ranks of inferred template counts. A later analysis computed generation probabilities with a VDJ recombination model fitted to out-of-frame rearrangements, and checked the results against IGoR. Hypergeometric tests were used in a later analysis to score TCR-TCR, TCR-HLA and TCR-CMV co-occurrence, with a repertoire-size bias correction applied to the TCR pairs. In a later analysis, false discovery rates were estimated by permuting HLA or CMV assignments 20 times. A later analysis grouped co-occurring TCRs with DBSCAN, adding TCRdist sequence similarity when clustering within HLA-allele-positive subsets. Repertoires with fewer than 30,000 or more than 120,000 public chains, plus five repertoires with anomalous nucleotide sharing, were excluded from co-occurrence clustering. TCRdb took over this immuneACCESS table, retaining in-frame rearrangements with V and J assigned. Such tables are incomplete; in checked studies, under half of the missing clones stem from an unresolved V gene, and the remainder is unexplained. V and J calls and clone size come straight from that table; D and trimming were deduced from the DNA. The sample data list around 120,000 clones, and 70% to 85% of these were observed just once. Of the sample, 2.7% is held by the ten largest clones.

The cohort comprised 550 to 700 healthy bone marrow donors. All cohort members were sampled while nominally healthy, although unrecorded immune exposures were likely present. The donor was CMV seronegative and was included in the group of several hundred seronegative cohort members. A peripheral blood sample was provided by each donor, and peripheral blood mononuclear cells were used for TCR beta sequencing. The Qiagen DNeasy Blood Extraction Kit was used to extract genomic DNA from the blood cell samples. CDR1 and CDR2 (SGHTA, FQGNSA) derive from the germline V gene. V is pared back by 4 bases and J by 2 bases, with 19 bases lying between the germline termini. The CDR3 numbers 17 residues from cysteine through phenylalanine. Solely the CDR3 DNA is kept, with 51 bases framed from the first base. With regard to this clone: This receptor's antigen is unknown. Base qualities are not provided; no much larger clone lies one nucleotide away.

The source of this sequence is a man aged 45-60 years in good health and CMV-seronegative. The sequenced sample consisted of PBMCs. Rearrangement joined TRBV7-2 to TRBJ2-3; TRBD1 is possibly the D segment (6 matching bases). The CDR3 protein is CASSSPPGGQITDTQYF. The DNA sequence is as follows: TGTGCCAGCAGCTCCCCTCCTGGGGGCCAGATCACAGATACGCAGTATTTT.